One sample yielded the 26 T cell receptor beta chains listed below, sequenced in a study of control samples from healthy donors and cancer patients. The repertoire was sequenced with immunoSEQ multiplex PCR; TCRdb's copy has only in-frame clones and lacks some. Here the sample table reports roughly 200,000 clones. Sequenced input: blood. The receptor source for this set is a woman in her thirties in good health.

The CDR3 DNA is TGTGCCAGCAGTTTACAGGTGTCCGAGACCCAGTACTTC. It yields the protein CASSLQVSETQYF. This chain connects TRBV12-3 or TRBV12-4 to TRBJ2-5; D not resolved. The V end lost 2 bases, the J end lost 5 bases, and 9 bases lay between the germline ends. The CDR3 covers 13 residues.

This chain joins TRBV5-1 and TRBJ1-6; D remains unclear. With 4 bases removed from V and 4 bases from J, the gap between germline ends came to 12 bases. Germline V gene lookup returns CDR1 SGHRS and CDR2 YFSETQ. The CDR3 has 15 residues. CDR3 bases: TGCGCCAGCAGCGCGGGTGCCACTTATAATTCACCCCTCCACTTT. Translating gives CASSAGATYNSPLHF.

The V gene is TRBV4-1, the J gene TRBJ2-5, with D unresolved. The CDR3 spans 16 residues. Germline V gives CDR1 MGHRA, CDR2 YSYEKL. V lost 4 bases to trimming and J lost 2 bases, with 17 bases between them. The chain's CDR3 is CASSPSSVPSQETQYF. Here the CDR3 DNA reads TGCGCCAGCAGCCCCTCTTCTGTCCCTTCTCAAGAGACCCAGTACTTC.

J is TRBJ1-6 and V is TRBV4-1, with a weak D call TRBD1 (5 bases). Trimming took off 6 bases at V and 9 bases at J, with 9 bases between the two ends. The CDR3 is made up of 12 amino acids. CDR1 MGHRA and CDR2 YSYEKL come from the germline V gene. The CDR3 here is CASRGEVSPLHF. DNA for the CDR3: TGCGCCAGCAGGGGGGAGGTTTCACCCCTCCACTTT.

The CDR3 DNA is TGTGCTAGTGGCTCCGCTAGCGGGGGGCTCGATGAGCAGTTCTTC. Protein product: CASGSASGGLDEQFF. V and J are TRBV12-5 and TRBJ2-1, with 11 nucleotides matching TRBD2. CDR3 length equals 15 residues. CDR1 LGHNT and CDR2 FRNRAP come from the germline V gene. V shed 6 bases and J 8 bases; nucleotides not matched to a gene: 9.

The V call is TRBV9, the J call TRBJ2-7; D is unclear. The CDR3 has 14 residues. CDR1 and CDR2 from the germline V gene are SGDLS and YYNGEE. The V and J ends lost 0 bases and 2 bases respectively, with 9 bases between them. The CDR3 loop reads CASSVAMSPYEQYF. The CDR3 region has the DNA TGTGCCAGCAGCGTAGCTATGTCCCCCTACGAGCAGTACTTC.

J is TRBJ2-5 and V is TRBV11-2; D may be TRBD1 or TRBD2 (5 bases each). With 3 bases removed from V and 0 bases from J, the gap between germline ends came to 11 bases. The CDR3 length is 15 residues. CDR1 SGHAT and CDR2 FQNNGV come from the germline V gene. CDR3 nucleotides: TGTGCCAGCAGCTTCGGTCCGGGACACCAAGAGACCCAGTACTTC. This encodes CASSFGPGHQETQYF.

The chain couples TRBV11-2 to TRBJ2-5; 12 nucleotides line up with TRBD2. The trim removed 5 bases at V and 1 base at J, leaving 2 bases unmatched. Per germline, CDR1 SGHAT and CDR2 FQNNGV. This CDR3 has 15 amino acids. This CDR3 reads CASSLAGGRQETQYF. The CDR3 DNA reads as TGTGCCAGCAGCCTAGCGGGGGGGCGCCAAGAGACCCAGTACTTC.

Here the CDR3 reads CASSLGEGAYTDTQYF. DNA for the CDR3: TGTGCCAGCAGCTTAGGGGAGGGGGCTTACACAGATACGCAGTATTTT. This rearrangement joins TRBV7-9 to TRBJ2-3; either TRBD1 or TRBD2 may supply D (7 bases each). V was clipped by 1 base and J by 2 bases, with 13 bases between them. The germline V gene has CDR1 SEHNR and CDR2 FQNEAQ (reference sequence). The CDR3 has 16 amino acids.

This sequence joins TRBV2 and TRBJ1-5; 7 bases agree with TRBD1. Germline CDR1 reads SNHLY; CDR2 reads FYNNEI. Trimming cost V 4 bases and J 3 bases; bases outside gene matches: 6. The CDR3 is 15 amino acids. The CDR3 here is CASSARDSFNQPQHF. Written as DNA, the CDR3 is TGTGCCAGCAGTGCCCGGGACAGCTTCAATCAGCCCCAGCATTTT.

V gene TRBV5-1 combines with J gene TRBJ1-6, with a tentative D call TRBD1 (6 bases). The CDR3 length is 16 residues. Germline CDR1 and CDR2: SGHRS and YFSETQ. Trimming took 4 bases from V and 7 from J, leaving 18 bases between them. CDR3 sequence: CASSREPGQPNSPLHF. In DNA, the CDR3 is TGCGCCAGCAGCAGGGAGCCGGGACAACCGAATTCACCCCTCCACTTT.

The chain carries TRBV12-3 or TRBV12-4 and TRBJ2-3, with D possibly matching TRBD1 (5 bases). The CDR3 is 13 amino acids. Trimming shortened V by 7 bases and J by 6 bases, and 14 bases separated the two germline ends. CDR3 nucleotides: TGTGCCAGCACCTCGGGCAGGGCGGATACGCAGTATTTT. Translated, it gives CASTSGRADTQYF.

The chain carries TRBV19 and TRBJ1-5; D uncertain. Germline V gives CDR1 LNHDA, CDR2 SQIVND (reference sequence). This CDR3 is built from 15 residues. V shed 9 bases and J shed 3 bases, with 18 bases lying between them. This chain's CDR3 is CASKDLPGNNQPQHF. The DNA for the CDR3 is TGTGCCAGCAAAGACCTTCCAGGAAACAATCAGCCCCAGCATTTT.

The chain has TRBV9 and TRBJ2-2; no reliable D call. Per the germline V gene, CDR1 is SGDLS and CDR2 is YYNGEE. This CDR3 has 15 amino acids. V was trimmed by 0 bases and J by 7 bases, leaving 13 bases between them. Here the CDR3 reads CASSVAGTAFGELFF. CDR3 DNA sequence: TGTGCCAGCAGCGTAGCTGGCACCGCCTTCGGGGAGCTGTTTTTT.

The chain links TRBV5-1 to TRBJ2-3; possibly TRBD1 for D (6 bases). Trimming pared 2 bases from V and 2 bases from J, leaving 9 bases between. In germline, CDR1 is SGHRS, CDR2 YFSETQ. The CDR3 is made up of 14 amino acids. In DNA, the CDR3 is TGCGCCAGCAGCTTACAGGGCTTCACAGATACGCAGTATTTT. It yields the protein CASSLQGFTDTQYF.

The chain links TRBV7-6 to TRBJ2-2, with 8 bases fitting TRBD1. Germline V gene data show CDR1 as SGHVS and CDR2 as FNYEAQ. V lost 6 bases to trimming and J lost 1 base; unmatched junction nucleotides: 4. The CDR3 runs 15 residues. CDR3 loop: CASRGRGQNTGELFF. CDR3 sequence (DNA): TGTGCCAGCAGAGGCAGGGGGCAGAACACCGGGGAGCTGTTTTTT.

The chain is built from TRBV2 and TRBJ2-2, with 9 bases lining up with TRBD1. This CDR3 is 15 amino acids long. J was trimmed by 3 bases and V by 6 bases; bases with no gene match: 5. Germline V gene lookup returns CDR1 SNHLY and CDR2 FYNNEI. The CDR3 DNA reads TGTGCCAGCAGGATGGGGACAGGGTACACCGGGGAGCTGTTTTTT. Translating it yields CASRMGTGYTGELFF. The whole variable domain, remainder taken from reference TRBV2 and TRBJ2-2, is EPEVTQTPSHQVTQMGQEVILRCVPISNHLYFYWYRQILGQKVEFLVSFYNNEISEKSEIFDDQFSVERPDGSNFTLKIRSTKLEDSAMYFCASRMGTGYTGELFFGEGSRLTVL.

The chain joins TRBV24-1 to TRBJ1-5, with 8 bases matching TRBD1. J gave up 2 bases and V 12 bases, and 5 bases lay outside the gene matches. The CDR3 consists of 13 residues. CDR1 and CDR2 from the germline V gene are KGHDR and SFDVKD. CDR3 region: CAASGQGNQPQHF. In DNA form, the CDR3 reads TGTGCCGCCTCGGGACAGGGCAATCAGCCCCAGCATTTT.

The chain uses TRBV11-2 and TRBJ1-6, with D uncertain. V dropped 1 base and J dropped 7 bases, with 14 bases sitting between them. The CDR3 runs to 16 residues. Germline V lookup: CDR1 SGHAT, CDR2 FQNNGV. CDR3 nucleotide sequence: TGTGCCAGCAGCTTAGTGGCCTACGGCCCGAATTCACCCCTCCACTTT. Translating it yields CASSLVAYGPNSPLHF.

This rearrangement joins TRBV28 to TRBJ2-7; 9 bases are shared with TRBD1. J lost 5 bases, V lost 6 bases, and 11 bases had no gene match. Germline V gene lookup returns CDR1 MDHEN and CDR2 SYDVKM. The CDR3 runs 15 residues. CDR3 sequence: CASSAPGTGINEQYF. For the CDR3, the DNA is TGTGCCAGCAGCGCCCCGGGGACAGGGATCAACGAGCAGTACTTC.

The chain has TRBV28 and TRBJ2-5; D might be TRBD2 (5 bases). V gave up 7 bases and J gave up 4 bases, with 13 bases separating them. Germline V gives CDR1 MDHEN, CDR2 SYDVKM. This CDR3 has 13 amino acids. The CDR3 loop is CASNGRRVETQYF. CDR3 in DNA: TGTGCCAGCAACGGAAGGCGGGTAGAGACCCAGTACTTC.

The CDR3 bases are TGTGCCAGCAGCGAGCAGGGCCGGGCTGAAGCTTTCTTT. Amino acids: CASSEQGRAEAFF. This chain connects TRBV9 to TRBJ1-1; tentatively, D is TRBD1 (5 bases). Between the trimmed V and J ends, which lost 3 bases and 6 bases, there was a span of 12 bases. The CDR3 has 13 amino acids. Germline CDR1 is SGDLS and CDR2 is YYNGEE.

The CDR3 sequence: CASSQFRDTQYF. The CDR3 DNA sequence: TGTGCCAGCAGCCAATTCCGGGACACTCAGTACTTC. This chain joins TRBV5-6 and TRBJ2-4, with D possibly TRBD1 on 6 matching bases. The CDR3 has 12 amino acids. The V end was cut by 4 bases, the J end by 12 bases, with 14 bases between. Germline assignment: CDR1 SGHDT and CDR2 YYEEEE.

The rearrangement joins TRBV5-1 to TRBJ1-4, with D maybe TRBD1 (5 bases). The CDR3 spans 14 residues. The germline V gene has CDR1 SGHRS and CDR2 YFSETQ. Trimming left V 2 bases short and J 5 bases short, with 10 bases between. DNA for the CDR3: TGCGCCAGCAGCTTCCGGGACGGAAATGAAAAACTGTTTTTT. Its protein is CASSFRDGNEKLFF.

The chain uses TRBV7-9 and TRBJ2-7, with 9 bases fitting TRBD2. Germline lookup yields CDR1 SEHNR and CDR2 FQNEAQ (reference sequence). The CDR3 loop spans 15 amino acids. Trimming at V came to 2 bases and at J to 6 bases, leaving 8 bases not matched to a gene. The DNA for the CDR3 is TGTGCCAGCAGCTTACGCGGGGGGGCCATCAGCGAGCAGTACTTC. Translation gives CASSLRGGAISEQYF.

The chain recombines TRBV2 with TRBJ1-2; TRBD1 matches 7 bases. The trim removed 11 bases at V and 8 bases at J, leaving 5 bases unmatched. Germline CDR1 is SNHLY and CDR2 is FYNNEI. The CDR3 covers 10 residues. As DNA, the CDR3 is TGTGCCTGCAAGGGGGCGGGCTACACCTTC. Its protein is CACKGAGYTF.